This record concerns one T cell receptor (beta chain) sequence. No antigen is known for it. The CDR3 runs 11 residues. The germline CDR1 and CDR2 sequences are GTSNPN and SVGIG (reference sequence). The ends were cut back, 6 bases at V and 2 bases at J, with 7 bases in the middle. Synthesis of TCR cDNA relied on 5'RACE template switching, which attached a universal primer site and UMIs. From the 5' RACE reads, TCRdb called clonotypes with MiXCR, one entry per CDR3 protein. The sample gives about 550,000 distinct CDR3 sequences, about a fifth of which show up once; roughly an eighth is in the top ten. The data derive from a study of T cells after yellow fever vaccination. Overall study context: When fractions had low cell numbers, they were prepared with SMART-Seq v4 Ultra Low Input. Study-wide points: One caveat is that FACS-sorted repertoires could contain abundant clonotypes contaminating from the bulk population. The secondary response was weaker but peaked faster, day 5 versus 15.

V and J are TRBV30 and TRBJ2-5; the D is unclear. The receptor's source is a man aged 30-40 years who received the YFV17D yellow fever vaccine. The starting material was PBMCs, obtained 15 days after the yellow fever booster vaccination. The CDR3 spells CACLEQETQYF. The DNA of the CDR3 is TGTGCCTGCCTAGAACAAGAGACCCAGTACTTC.